These 12 T cell receptor beta chains came from one sample sequenced in a study of beta chain features in type 1 diabetes. TCRB transcripts that were expressed got sequenced, as all of the isolated RNA had been reverse transcribed. TCRdb's copy holds only in-frame clones and misses some; the assay was immunoSEQ multiplex PCR. The sample lists 300,000 to 350,000 clones; around 20% were seen once. Sequencing used naive CD4+ T cells from blood. The receptors here all came from a woman aged 18 to 35 in good health.

This clone was detected a few times. The chain carries TRBV30 and TRBJ1-2, with 10 bases aligning to TRBD1. The length of the CDR3 is 13 residues. Germline V gene lookup returns CDR1 GTSNPN and CDR2 SVGIG (reference sequence). J lost 6 bases, V lost 2 bases, and 3 bases had no gene match. The CDR3 DNA is TGTGCCTGGAGTCCTGGGACAGGGGATGGCTACACCTTC. Translated: CAWSPGTGDGYTF.

This sequence joins TRBV19 and TRBJ1-2, with 10 bases lining up with TRBD1. V dropped 2 bases and J dropped 7; count of bases not matched to a gene: 10. The length of the CDR3 is 16 residues. Per germline, CDR1 LNHDA and CDR2 SQIVND (reference sequence). In nucleotides, the CDR3 is TGTGCCAGTAGTATATCTTCCGGACAGGGGGTGCCTGGCTACACCTTC. It translates to CASSISSGQGVPGYTF.

V gene TRBV7-9 combines with J gene TRBJ1-4, with a weak D call TRBD1 (5 bases). Trimming took 3 bases from V and 6 from J, leaving 8 bases between them. The germline gives CDR1 SEHNR, CDR2 FQNEAQ (reference sequence). The CDR3 loop spans 13 amino acids. The CDR3, as DNA: TGTGCCAGCAGCTTCGCAGGGTATGAAAAACTGTTTTTT. Translated: CASSFAGYEKLFF.

This clone showed up just a few times. The rearrangement joins TRBV11-2 to TRBJ2-7; TRBD1 matches at 11 bases. There are 13 residues in the CDR3. The V gene's germline CDR1 is SGHAT and CDR2 FQNNGV. The junction had 3 bases not matched to a gene; V was cut back by 6 bases and J by 5 bases. The CDR3 is CASRRTGGHEQYF. The CDR3 DNA follows: TGTGCCAGCAGAAGGACAGGGGGCCACGAGCAGTACTTC.

There are a few counts of this clone. The V and J genes are TRBV30 and TRBJ2-1; 8 bases match TRBD1. Germline loops: CDR1 GTSNPN, CDR2 SVGIG (reference sequence). J lost 7 bases, V lost 3 bases, and 8 bases had no gene match. This CDR3 spans 14 amino acids. The CDR3: CAWSQGALGNEQFF. The CDR3, as DNA: TGTGCCTGGAGCCAGGGGGCGTTAGGGAATGAGCAGTTCTTC.

The chain joins TRBV30 to TRBJ1-5; no clear D gene. The V end lost 1 base, the J end lost 5 bases, and 15 bases lay between the germline ends. The CDR3 has 15 amino acids. The germline V gene has CDR1 GTSNPN and CDR2 SVGIG (reference sequence). The DNA of the CDR3 is TGTGCCTGGAGTGAGGTGGAGGCTCAATATCAGCCCCAGCATTTT. Residues: CAWSEVEAQYQPQHF.

The chain combines TRBV5-1 with TRBJ1-6; the D gene is possibly TRBD1 (5 bases). Trimming took off 5 bases at V and 7 bases at J, with 10 bases between the two ends. Per germline, CDR1 SGHRS and CDR2 YFSETQ. This CDR3 region has 13 residues. In DNA, the CDR3 is TGCGCCAGCAGATGGGGGGAAAATTCACCCCTCCACTTT. Translation gives CASRWGENSPLHF. The variable domain in full, completed from reference TRBV5-1 and TRBJ1-6, reads KAGVTQTPRYLIKTRGQQVTLSCSPISGHRSVSWYQQTPGQGLQFLFEYFSETQRNKGNFPGRFSGRQFSNSRSEMNVSTLELGDSALYLCASRWGENSPLHFGNGTRLTVT.

CDR3 protein: CASTGEENEQFF. Here the CDR3 DNA reads TGTGCCAGCACCGGAGAGGAGAATGAGCAGTTCTTC. The chain joins TRBV2 to TRBJ2-1; no firm D call. Deletions cut 7 bases from V and 7 bases from J, with 11 bases between. CDR3 length: 12 residues. The V gene's germline CDR1 is SNHLY and CDR2 FYNNEI.

The chain combines TRBV6-1 with TRBJ2-5; 8 bases match TRBD2. The junction had 7 bases not matched to a gene; V was cut back by 3 bases and J by 1 base. This CDR3 is built from 16 residues. Germline values: CDR1 MNHNS, CDR2 SASEGT. The CDR3 reads CASSETLAGPQETQYF. The CDR3, as DNA: TGTGCCAGCAGTGAGACCCTAGCGGGCCCCCAAGAGACCCAGTACTTC.

V gene TRBV19 combines with J gene TRBJ2-7; TRBD2 matches at 7 bases. CDR1 is LNHDA, CDR2 SQIVND, per germline (reference sequence). The CDR3 sequence is 13 residues long. V lost 11 bases, J lost 3 bases, and 10 bases stayed unmatched. This chain's CDR3 is CACSRAGDYEQYF. The CDR3 DNA follows: TGTGCCTGCTCCCGGGCGGGGGACTACGAGCAGTACTTC. Full variable domain (missing parts from reference TRBV19 and TRBJ2-7): DGGITQSPKYLFRKEGQNVTLSCEQNLNHDAMYWYRQDPGQGLRLIYYSQIVNDFQKGDIAEGYSVSREKKESFPLTVTSAQKNPTAFYLCACSRAGDYEQYFGPGTRLTVT.

The rearrangement links TRBV18 to TRBJ1-6; D is perhaps TRBD1 (6 bases). V lost 2 bases and J lost 7, with 12 bases in between. Germline lookup yields CDR1 KGHSH and CDR2 LQKENI. CDR3 length equals 15 residues. The CDR3 nucleotides read TGTGCCAGCTCACCAGTGACAGGCGTAAATTCACCCCTCCACTTT. Its translation: CASSPVTGVNSPLHF.

This clone occurred a few times. The rearrangement links TRBV5-6 to TRBJ2-3; 7 bases agree with TRBD1. V lost 4 bases and J lost 6; bases outside the gene matches: 11. Per the germline V gene, CDR1 is SGHDT and CDR2 is YYEEEE. The length of the CDR3 is 15 residues. The CDR3 sequence is CASSTPGQTVDTQYF. The CDR3 nucleotides are TGTGCCAGCAGCACACCGGGACAGACCGTGGATACGCAGTATTTT.